One sample yielded the 12 T cell receptor beta chains listed below, sequenced in a study of blood T cells in healthy people across ages. The second PCR ran roughly 7 to 12 cycles with a sample-barcoded 5' primer and J-beta primers. TCRdb passed the 5' RACE reads through MiXCR, listing each CDR3 protein once. The sample lists fewer than 2,000,000 distinct CDR3 sequences; about 35% were seen once. Sequenced sample: blood. The receptors originated from a woman under 40 in good health.

This clonotype was found a few times. CDR3 bases: TGTGCCATCAGTGAGTCGGGGGCAGGGCGATCCTACGAGCAGTACTTC. This gives the protein CAISESGAGRSYEQYF. The V gene is TRBV10-3, the J gene TRBJ2-7; D may be TRBD1 (6 bases). V lost 0 bases, J lost 1 base, and 13 bases lay in between. Germline CDR1 is ENHRY and CDR2 is SYGVKD. This CDR3 has 16 amino acids.

This clonotype was counted between two and nine times. The gene calls are TRBV20-1 and TRBJ2-7; TRBD2 matches at 7 bases. Gene TRBJ2-5 matches the end of the DNA better, so the J call may be wrong. The CDR3 is 16 amino acids. CDR1 and CDR2 from the germline V gene are DFQATT and SNEGSKA (reference sequence). In DNA, the CDR3 is TGCAGTGCTAGAGGGGGGACTACCGATCGGGGTGAGACCCAGTACTTC. Translation gives CSARGGTTDRGETQYF.

This rearrangement joins TRBV11-3 to TRBJ2-7; TRBD1 is a possible D gene (5 bases). V lost 3 bases to trimming and J lost 6 bases, with 12 bases between them. CDR1 is SGHNT, CDR2 YENEEA, per germline. There are 13 residues in the CDR3. The DNA for the CDR3 is TGTGCCAGCAGCTTGCGTCCAGGGTCCGAGCAGTACTTC. This encodes CASSLRPGSEQYF.

The chain couples TRBV19 to TRBJ2-1; no definite D call. V shed 3 bases and J shed 4 bases, with 7 bases lying between them. CDR3 size: 13 residues. Germline lookup yields CDR1 LNHDA and CDR2 SQIVND (reference sequence). For the CDR3, the DNA is TGTGCCAGTAGTATTTTGTTTTACAATGAGCAGTTCTTC. It is translated as CASSILFYNEQFF.

The chain recombines TRBV7-2 with TRBJ2-7; D remains ambiguous. Trimming cost V 2 bases and J 3 bases, with 11 bases left between them. This CDR3 has 14 amino acids. CDR1 and CDR2 (germline): SGHTA, FQGNSA. As DNA, the CDR3 is TGTGCCAGCAGCTTAAAGGGCTTGGTCTACGAGCAGTACTTC. It codes for CASSLKGLVYEQYF.

This clonotype was seen a handful of times. The V call is TRBV14, the J call TRBJ2-5; D is unresolved. The J call is uncertain, as TRBJ2-7 better fits the DNA end. CDR1 and CDR2 (germline): SGHDN, FVKESK. CDR3 length: 16 amino acids. CDR3 protein: CASSQWGTAFPYEQYF. The CDR3 coding sequence is TGTGCCAGCAGCCAGTGGGGTACCGCCTTCCCCTACGAGCAGTACTTC.

This chain connects TRBV4-2 to TRBJ1-1; 8 nucleotides agree with TRBD1. The V and J ends lost 5 bases and 3 bases, in that order; junction bases with no gene match: 8. The CDR3 is 15 residues long. From germline, CDR1 is LGHNA and CDR2 YNFKEQ. The CDR3 region has the DNA TGTGCCAGCAGCTACCGAACAGGGGGGGACACTGAAGCTTTCTTT. Amino acids: CASSYRTGGDTEAFF.

This chain joins TRBV12-3 or TRBV12-4 and TRBJ1-2; TRBD1 agrees at 7 bases. With V trimmed by 3 bases and J by 8 bases, 9 bases remained unmatched. CDR3 length: 14 residues. Here the CDR3 DNA reads TGTGCCAGCAGTTTGCGAAGGGGGCACGGAGGCTACACCTTC. Translated, it gives CASSLRRGHGGYTF.

The chain combines TRBV20-1 with TRBJ1-1; possibly TRBD1 for D (6 bases). The V and J ends lost 0 bases and 5 bases respectively, with 22 bases between them. The CDR3 runs 17 residues. Germline V lookup: CDR1 DFQATT, CDR2 SNEGSKA (reference sequence). The CDR3, as DNA: TGCAGTGCTAGAGATCAAGGGGGGAGGGTTTGGAGTACTGAAGCTTTCTTT. It specifies CSARDQGGRVWSTEAFF.

This chain links TRBV6-1 with TRBJ2-7; 7 bases align to TRBD2. V shed 8 bases, J shed 4 bases, and the junction held 11 bases outside the gene matches. The germline gives CDR1 MNHNS, CDR2 SASEGT. This CDR3 spans 14 amino acids. The chain's CDR3 is CASLTTSFSYEQYF. CDR3 coding DNA: TGTGCCAGCCTCACGACTAGCTTCTCTTACGAGCAGTACTTC.

This clonotype was detected only a few times. CDR3 in amino acids: CASTSDRQETQYF. Here the CDR3 DNA reads TGCGCCAGCACTTCGGACAGACAAGAGACCCAGTACTTC. The rearrangement joins TRBV5-1 to TRBJ2-5; weak D call: TRBD1 (6 bases). The CDR3 spans 13 residues. Per the germline V gene, CDR1 is SGHRS and CDR2 is YFSETQ. The V and J ends lost 6 bases and 2 bases respectively, with 11 bases between them.

V is TRBV6-1 and J is TRBJ1-2, with unresolved D. The germline gives CDR1 MNHNS, CDR2 SASEGT. The CDR3 spans 13 residues. The ends were cut back, 5 bases at V and 8 bases at J, with 15 bases in the middle. CDR3 amino acids: CASSPDGSVGYTF. The DNA of the CDR3 is TGTGCCAGCAGTCCCGACGGTTCTGTGGGCTACACCTTC.